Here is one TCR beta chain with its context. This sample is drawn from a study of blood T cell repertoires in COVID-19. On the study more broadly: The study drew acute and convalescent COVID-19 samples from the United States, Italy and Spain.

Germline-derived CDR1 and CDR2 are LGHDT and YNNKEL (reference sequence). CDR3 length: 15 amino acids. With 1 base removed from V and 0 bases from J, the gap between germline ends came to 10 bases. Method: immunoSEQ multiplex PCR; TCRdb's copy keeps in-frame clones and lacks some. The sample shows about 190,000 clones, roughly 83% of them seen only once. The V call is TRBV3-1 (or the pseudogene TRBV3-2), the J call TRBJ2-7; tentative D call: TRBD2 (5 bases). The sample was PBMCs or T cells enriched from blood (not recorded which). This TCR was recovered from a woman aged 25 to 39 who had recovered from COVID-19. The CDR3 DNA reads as TGTGCCAGCAGCCAAGTATCGCGGGTCTCCTACGAGCAGTACTTC. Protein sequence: CASSQVSRVSYEQYF.